This T cell receptor beta chain emerged from a study of T-cell memory formation after mild COVID-19. Whole-study context: Most TCR clusters belonged to a single donor.

Germline CDR1 reads SGHAT; CDR2 reads FQDESV (reference sequence). J lost 2 bases, V lost 7 bases, and 13 bases had no gene match. The CDR3 length is 16 residues. 5'RACE with constant-segment primers yielded barcoded, UMI-tagged TCR alpha and TCR beta cDNA libraries. TCRdb processed the 5' RACE reads anew with MiXCR; each CDR3 protein has one entry. The sample yields about 81,000 distinct CDR3 sequences, roughly 25% seen once. The V gene is TRBV11-1, the J gene TRBJ2-5, with 7 bases fitting TRBD1. The sequence was obtained from a man aged 18 to 29 who had mild COVID-19 (a few samples of this study predate the infection). Cell type and time point are not known. Sequences were obtained from PBMCs or a T cell subset sorted from them (not recorded which). CDR3 in amino acids: CASTRGWGQQQETQYF. CDR3 sequence (DNA): TGTGCCAGCACCAGAGGGTGGGGACAGCAACAAGAGACCCAGTACTTC. Variable domain in full (rest from reference TRBV11-1 and TRBJ2-5): EAEVAQSPRYKITEKSQAVAFWCDPISGHATLYWYRQILGQGPELLVQFQDESVVDDSQLPKDRFSAERLKGVDSTLKIQPAELGDSAMYLCASTRGWGQQQETQYFGPGTRLLVL.